The 32 T cell receptor beta chains in this list originate from one sample, sequenced in a study of OX40 agonist ivuxolimab in advanced cancers. Sequencing was performed with immunoSEQ multiplex PCR; in TCRdb, only in-frame clones are kept and a portion is missing. The table includes tens of thousands of clones, less than 90% detected once. Specimen: CD4+ or CD8+ T cells sorted from blood, collected in a trial of the OX40 agonist ivuxolimab. The source of these receptors is an adult with an advanced solid tumor such as melanoma, head and neck, liver or kidney cancer.

The V and J genes are TRBV28 and TRBJ2-6, with 8 bases that match TRBD1. CDR3 size: 16 residues. With V trimmed by 5 bases and J by 0 bases, 3 bases remained unmatched. Germline values: CDR1 MDHEN, CDR2 SYDVKM. CDR3 region: CASSDRGSSGANVLTF. For the CDR3, the DNA is TGTGCCAGCAGTGACAGGGGTAGCTCTGGGGCCAACGTCCTGACTTTC.

The rearrangement links TRBV9 to TRBJ2-1; unclear D gene. The CDR3 sequence is 14 residues long. V was cut by 4 bases and J by 3 bases, with 11 bases left in between. Looked up from germline, CDR1 is SGDLS and CDR2 is YYNGEE. The CDR3 loop is CASSPRPDYNEQFF. As DNA, the CDR3 is TGTGCCAGCAGCCCCCGCCCAGACTACAATGAGCAGTTCTTC.

V gene TRBV5-1 combines with J gene TRBJ1-3; the D is unclear. The CDR3 is made up of 14 amino acids. Per the germline V gene, CDR1 is SGHRS and CDR2 is YFSETQ. V was cut by 6 bases and J by 2 bases, with 12 bases left in between. CDR3 loop: CASKSPGTGNTIYF. The CDR3 DNA follows: TGCGCCAGCAAATCGCCCGGCACTGGAAACACCATATATTTT.

The genes are TRBV6-1 and TRBJ1-5; unclear D gene. Germline CDR1 reads MNHNS; CDR2 reads SASEGT. This CDR3 has 15 amino acids. The V end was cut by 3 bases, the J end by 0 bases, with 9 bases between. The CDR3 loop reads CASSEQAHSNQPQHF. Here the CDR3 DNA reads TGTGCCAGCAGTGAGCAAGCCCATAGCAATCAGCCCCAGCATTTT.

This chain joins TRBV4-2 and TRBJ2-3; D gene unclear. Trimming left V 3 bases short and J 1 base short, with 5 bases between. Germline CDR1 is LGHNA and CDR2 is YNFKEQ. The CDR3 has 13 amino acids. DNA of the CDR3: TGTGCCAGCAGCCAGGAAGGCACAGATACGCAGTATTTT. This gives the protein CASSQEGTDTQYF.

This chain uses TRBV4-2 with TRBJ2-7, with 7 nucleotides matching TRBD2. Germline CDR1 reads LGHNA; CDR2 reads YNFKEQ. CDR3 length: 15 residues. V gave up 2 bases and J gave up 2 bases; unmatched junction bases: 6. CDR3 amino acids: CASSQLPGLAYEQYF. CDR3 coding DNA: TGTGCCAGCAGCCAACTACCCGGACTAGCCTACGAGCAGTACTTC.

The chain carries TRBV6-4 and TRBJ2-1; D is ambiguous. Germline CDR1 MRHNA, CDR2 SNTAGT. The CDR3 has 16 amino acids. Trimming stripped 2 bases from V and 2 bases from J, with 13 bases between. The CDR3 nucleotides read TGTGCCAGCAGTGACGTTCCTGGCCCTCCCTACAATGAGCAGTTCTTC. This codes for CASSDVPGPPYNEQFF.

The chain combines TRBV28 with TRBJ2-7; 13 bases line up with TRBD2. The CDR3 loop spans 15 amino acids. The J segment lost 3 bases and the V segment lost 6 bases, leaving 5 bases of the junction unmatched. Looked up from germline, CDR1 is MDHEN and CDR2 is SYDVKM. CDR3 residues: CASRRTSGRNYEQYF. The CDR3 nucleotides are TGTGCCAGCAGACGGACTAGCGGGAGAAACTACGAGCAGTACTTC.

The chain recombines TRBV28 with TRBJ1-5; D not resolved. The length of the CDR3 is 10 residues. The germline V gene encodes CDR1 MDHEN and CDR2 SYDVKM. Trimming cost V 8 bases and J 11 bases, with 10 bases left between them. This chain's CDR3 is CASGFHAQHF. The CDR3 region has the DNA TGTGCCAGCGGGTTTCATGCCCAGCATTTT.

The chain links TRBV11-2 to TRBJ2-4; 7 bases line up with TRBD1. CDR3 length equals 18 residues. CDR1 and CDR2 from the germline V gene are SGHAT and FQNNGV. J was trimmed by 3 bases and V by 3 bases; bases with no gene match: 14. The CDR3, as DNA: TGTGCCAGCAGCTTTGGCCCGACTCGGGCAGGGGGCAAAAACATTCAGTACTTC. Translating it yields CASSFGPTRAGGKNIQYF.

This sequence joins TRBV6-6 and TRBJ2-7; possible D gene TRBD1, 6 bases. Germline CDR1 is MNHNY and CDR2 is SVGAGI (reference sequence). The CDR3 spans 15 residues. Trimming pared 5 bases from V and 4 bases from J, leaving 18 bases between. The CDR3 region is CASSTLGDNVYEQYF. The DNA for the CDR3 is TGTGCCAGCAGTACCCTAGGGGACAACGTTTACGAGCAGTACTTC.

The chain is built from TRBV30 and TRBJ2-2, with 10 bases aligning to TRBD2. Germline V gene lookup returns CDR1 GTSNPN and CDR2 SVGIG (reference sequence). This CDR3 contains 16 residues. V shed 1 base and J 3 bases; nucleotides not matched to a gene: 5. CDR3 sequence reads: CAWSEESGRDTGELFF. For the CDR3, the DNA is TGTGCCTGGAGTGAAGAAAGCGGGAGGGACACCGGGGAGCTGTTTTTT.

This clone occurred once. V and J are TRBV5-4 and TRBJ2-7; 10 bases are shared with TRBD2. The trim removed 4 bases at V and 4 bases at J, leaving 5 bases unmatched. The CDR3 contains 14 residues. Looked up from germline, CDR1 is SGHNT and CDR2 is YYREEE (reference sequence). CDR3 DNA: TGTGCCAGCAGCATAGCGGGAGGACCATACGAGCAGTACTTC. Its translation is CASSIAGGPYEQYF.

The rearrangement joins TRBV27 to TRBJ1-1; a possible D gene is TRBD1 (5 bases). This CDR3 has 14 amino acids. Germline V lookup: CDR1 MNHEY, CDR2 SMNVEV (reference sequence). V was clipped by 2 bases and J by 4 bases, with 11 bases between them. This chain's CDR3 is CASSLRRDRTEAFF. The CDR3 DNA sequence: TGTGCCAGCAGTTTAAGAAGGGACCGCACTGAAGCTTTCTTT.

Only one count was recorded for this clone. The chain has TRBV4-3 and TRBJ1-5; D possibly corresponds to TRBD1 (6 bases). The germline V gene has CDR1 LGHNA and CDR2 YSLEER. There are 13 residues in the CDR3. V was cut by 4 bases and J by 2 bases, with 6 bases left in between. CDR3 region: CASSPGGNQPQHF. DNA for the CDR3: TGCGCCAGCAGCCCAGGGGGCAATCAGCCCCAGCATTTT.

The CDR3: CASSLVQGGRETQYF. The CDR3 DNA sequence: TGTGCCAGCAGCTTGGTCCAGGGGGGCAGGGAGACCCAGTACTTC. The chain joins TRBV7-9 to TRBJ2-5; TRBD1 is a possible D gene (7 bases). CDR3 length: 15 residues. Trimming shortened V by 3 bases and J by 5 bases, and 16 bases separated the two germline ends. Germline CDR1 and CDR2: SEHNR and FQNEAQ (reference sequence).

The chain employs TRBV2 and TRBJ2-5; 9 bases align to TRBD2. The CDR3 runs to 15 residues. After removal of 9 bases from V and 4 bases from J, the junction contained 12 bases not matched to a gene. Per germline, CDR1 SNHLY and CDR2 FYNNEI. In nucleotides, the CDR3 is TGTGCCAGGGAGATAGCGGGAGCGAAAGGAGAGACCCAGTACTTC. It encodes CAREIAGAKGETQYF.

The chain couples TRBV6-1 to TRBJ2-2, with TRBD1 identical over 9 bases. Germline CDR1 is MNHNS and CDR2 is SASEGT. J gave up 1 base and V 4 bases, and 4 bases lay outside the gene matches. The CDR3 has 16 amino acids. CDR3 sequence: CASSGQGDGNTGELFF. DNA for the CDR3: TGTGCCAGCAGTGGACAGGGGGACGGGAACACCGGGGAGCTGTTTTTT.

This chain links TRBV6-5 with TRBJ1-2; tentative D call: TRBD1 (6 bases). Germline V gene data show CDR1 as MNHEY and CDR2 as SVGAGI. Trimming removed 8 bases from V and 2 bases from J, with 18 bases in between. This CDR3 has 15 residues. The CDR3: CASAKLVRGNYGYTF. CDR3 sequence (DNA): TGTGCCAGCGCAAAGTTGGTCAGGGGAAACTATGGCTACACCTTC.

This CDR3 reads CASSVTGAGEQYF. The CDR3 DNA follows: TGTGCCAGTAGCGTGACAGGCGCCGGCGAGCAGTACTTC. The chain links TRBV19 to TRBJ2-7; perhaps TRBD1 as D (6 bases). CDR1 is LNHDA, CDR2 SQIVND, per germline (reference sequence). This CDR3 region has 13 residues. The V and J ends lost 6 bases and 6 bases respectively, with 15 bases between them.

The chain employs TRBV10-2 and TRBJ2-1; no reliable D call. V lost 7 bases, J lost 0 bases, and 16 bases lay in between. The CDR3 sequence is 16 residues long. Germline CDR1 is WSHSY and CDR2 is SAAADI. CDR3 sequence reads: CASTHLAESSYNEQFF. The CDR3 nucleotides are TGCGCCAGCACTCATTTGGCGGAGAGCTCCTACAATGAGCAGTTCTTC.

The chain is built from TRBV6-5 and TRBJ2-3; 9 nucleotides agree with TRBD2. The CDR3 extends over 15 amino acids. Trimming at V came to 5 bases and at J to 1 base, leaving 4 bases not matched to a gene. Germline CDR1 and CDR2: MNHEY and SVGAGI. CDR3 DNA sequence: TGTGCCAGCAGTGCACTAGCGGGTGGCACAGATACGCAGTATTTT. Its translation: CASSALAGGTDTQYF.

In its sample, this clone is medium-sized. CDR3 in DNA: TGTGCCAGCAGCGGATTGGGACAGGGGATCCACGAGCAGTACTTC. Its protein is CASSGLGQGIHEQYF. The rearrangement joins TRBV9 to TRBJ2-7; 10 positions agree with TRBD1. Germline values: CDR1 SGDLS, CDR2 YYNGEE. Trimming removed 3 bases from V and 5 bases from J; junction bases left unmatched: 8. This CDR3 comprises 15 residues.

J is TRBJ2-1 and V is TRBV7-6, with 10 bases matching TRBD2. This CDR3 is 15 amino acids long. The J segment lost 7 bases and the V segment lost 2 bases, leaving 5 bases of the junction unmatched. In germline, CDR1 is SGHVS, CDR2 FNYEAQ. The CDR3 protein is CASSLLAGGLNEQFF. CDR3 in DNA: TGTGCCAGCAGCTTATTAGCGGGAGGTCTAAATGAGCAGTTCTTC.

This chain links TRBV19 with TRBJ2-1; 8 nucleotides line up with TRBD1. CDR3 length: 15 residues. V dropped 1 base and J dropped 4; count of bases not matched to a gene: 3. From germline, CDR1 is LNHDA and CDR2 SQIVND (reference sequence). The CDR3 nucleotides are TGTGCCAGTAGTATAGGGGACAGGCTATACAATGAGCAGTTCTTC. It codes for CASSIGDRLYNEQFF.

The gene calls are TRBV2 and TRBJ1-5, with D maybe TRBD1 (5 bases). Germline values: CDR1 SNHLY, CDR2 FYNNEI. The CDR3 totals 14 residues. V lost 2 bases to trimming and J lost 2 bases, with 7 bases between them. Here the CDR3 reads CASSEQGGNQPQHF. The CDR3 DNA reads as TGTGCCAGCAGTGAACAGGGAGGCAATCAGCCCCAGCATTTT.

The rearrangement joins TRBV7-6 to TRBJ2-7; the D call may be TRBD1 or TRBD2 (6 bases each). CDR3 size: 15 residues. V was shortened by 1 base and J by 2 bases, with 12 bases between the two germline ends. In germline, CDR1 is SGHVS, CDR2 FNYEAQ. CDR3 bases: TGTGCCAGCAGCTTAGTGGCAGGGGAGGCCTACGAGCAGTACTTC. Its translation is CASSLVAGEAYEQYF.

The chain recombines TRBV11-2 with TRBJ1-4; tentative D call: TRBD1 (6 bases). In germline, CDR1 is SGHAT, CDR2 FQNNGV. This CDR3 region has 13 residues. V shed 3 bases and J shed 11 bases, with 13 bases lying between them. CDR3 residues: CASSLSDSSKLFF. The CDR3 nucleotides are TGTGCCAGCAGCTTGTCGGACAGCTCGAAACTGTTTTTT.

Here the CDR3 DNA reads TGTGCCAGCAGTTACTCGGGACAGGGGAGTACTGAAGCTTTCTTT. Amino acids: CASSYSGQGSTEAFF. The chain links TRBV6-5 to TRBJ1-1; 10 bases map to TRBD1. The germline CDR1 and CDR2 sequences are MNHEY and SVGAGI. V shed 0 bases, J shed 5 bases, and the junction held 3 bases outside the gene matches. The CDR3 covers 15 residues.

This clone was seen once. The rearrangement links TRBV5-1 to TRBJ2-7, with D perhaps TRBD1 or TRBD2 (6 bases each). V lost 4 bases, J lost 6 bases, and 14 bases lay in between. CDR3 length equals 13 residues. The germline V gene has CDR1 SGHRS and CDR2 YFSETQ. CDR3 region: CASSVLQGGEQYF. The CDR3 DNA reads as TGCGCCAGCAGCGTCCTACAGGGAGGCGAGCAGTACTTC.

The chain is built from TRBV5-5 and TRBJ2-7; 11 bases fit TRBD1. J lost 0 bases, V lost 4 bases, and 3 bases had no gene match. In germline, CDR1 is SGHKS, CDR2 YYEKEE (reference sequence). CDR3 length: 15 residues. This chain's CDR3 is CASSLGQGGSYEQYF. Here the CDR3 DNA reads TGTGCCAGCAGCCTGGGACAGGGGGGCTCCTACGAGCAGTACTTC.

The rearrangement links TRBV5-5 to TRBJ2-5, with 13 bases fitting TRBD2. The ends lost 1 base at V and 6 bases at J; junction bases unmatched: 6. The CDR3 consists of 16 residues. Germline loops: CDR1 SGHKS, CDR2 YYEKEE (reference sequence). The CDR3 sequence is CASSLPGLAGAKTQYF. The DNA for the CDR3 is TGTGCCAGCAGCTTGCCAGGACTAGCGGGAGCTAAGACCCAGTACTTC.